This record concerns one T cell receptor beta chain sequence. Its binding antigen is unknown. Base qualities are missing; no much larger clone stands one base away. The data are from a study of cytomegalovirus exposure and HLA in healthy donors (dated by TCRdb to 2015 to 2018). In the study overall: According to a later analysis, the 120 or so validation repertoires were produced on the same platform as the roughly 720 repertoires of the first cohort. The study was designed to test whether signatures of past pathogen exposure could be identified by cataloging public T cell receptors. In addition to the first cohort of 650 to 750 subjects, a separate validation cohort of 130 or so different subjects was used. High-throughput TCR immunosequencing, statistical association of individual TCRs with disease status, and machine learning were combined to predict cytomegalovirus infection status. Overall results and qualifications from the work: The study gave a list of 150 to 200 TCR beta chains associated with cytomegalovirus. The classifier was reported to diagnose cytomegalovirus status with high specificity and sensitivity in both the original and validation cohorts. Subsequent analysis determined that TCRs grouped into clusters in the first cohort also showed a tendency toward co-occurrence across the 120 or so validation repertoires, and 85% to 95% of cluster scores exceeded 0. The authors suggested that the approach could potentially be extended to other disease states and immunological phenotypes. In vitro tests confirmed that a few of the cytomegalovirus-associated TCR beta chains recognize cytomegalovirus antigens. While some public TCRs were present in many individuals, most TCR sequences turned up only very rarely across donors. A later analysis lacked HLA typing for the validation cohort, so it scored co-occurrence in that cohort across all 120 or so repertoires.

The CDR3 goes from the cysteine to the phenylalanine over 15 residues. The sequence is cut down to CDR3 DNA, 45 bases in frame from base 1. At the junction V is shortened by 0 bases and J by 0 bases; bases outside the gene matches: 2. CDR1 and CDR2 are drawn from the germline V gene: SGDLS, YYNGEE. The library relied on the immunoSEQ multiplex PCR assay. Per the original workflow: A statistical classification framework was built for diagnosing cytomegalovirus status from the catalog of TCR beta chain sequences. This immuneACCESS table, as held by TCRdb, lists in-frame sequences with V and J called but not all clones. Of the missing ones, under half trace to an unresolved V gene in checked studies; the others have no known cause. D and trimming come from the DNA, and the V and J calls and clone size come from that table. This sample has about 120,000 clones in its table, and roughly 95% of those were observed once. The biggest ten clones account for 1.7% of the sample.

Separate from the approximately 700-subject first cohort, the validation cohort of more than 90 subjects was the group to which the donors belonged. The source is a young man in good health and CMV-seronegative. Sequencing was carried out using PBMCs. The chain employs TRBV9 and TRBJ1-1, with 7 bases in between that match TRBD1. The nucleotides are TGTGCCAGCAGCGTAGGGGACAGCCTGAACACTGAAGCTTTCTTT. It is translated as CASSVGDSLNTEAFF.